The clone carrying this T cell receptor (beta chain) has only one observation. Produced via immunoSEQ multiplex PCR; TCRdb's table is partial and in-frame only. In the table there are 2 million to 2.5 million clones, about 95% of which are singletons. This record comes from a study of shared clonotypes between healthy human individuals. CDR3 length equals 12 residues. With 2 bases removed from V and 5 bases from J, the gap between germline ends came to 10 bases. CDR1 and CDR2 (germline): SQVTM, ANQGSEA. It was CD45RO-negative cells, positively selected for CCR7, that made up naive CD8 cells, with terminally differentiated effector memory CD45RA+ cells excluded.

This sequence was found in a young man in good health. J is TRBJ2-7 and V is TRBV29-1, with a weak D call TRBD1 (5 bases). The sample consisted of naive CD8+ T cells sorted from blood. The CDR3 DNA is TGCAGCGTTGAATGGCAGGGCGACGAGCAGTACTTC. Translating gives CSVEWQGDEQYF.